This T cell receptor beta chain was obtained from a study of blood T cell repertoires in COVID-19 (dated by TCRdb to 2018 to 2020). Regarding the study in general: The collaborator samples originated in the United States, Italy and Spain and spanned the acute and convalescent phases of COVID-19. The material from the prospective study consisted of cDNA or gDNA derived from T cells, B-cell-depleted T cells, or PBMCs. Deeply sampled blood TCRbeta repertoires from subjects exposed to, actively infected with, or recovered from COVID-19 were included in the dataset. A freely available public database, intended as a resource for researchers studying the immune response to SARS-CoV-2, is where the repertoires were released. Samples came from the ongoing ImmuneRACE study (first 160 participants) plus 1,254 subjects from 6 global collaborators. A de-identified subject ID, COVID-19 status, age in years and sex were almost always included in the sample metadata. Where available, HLA class I and class II types were taken from metadata supplied by the sample provider and were not determined by assay-based typing. What the study reported, not specific to this receptor: Clinical and demographic metadata were provided uncurated, with the amount varying by source and participant.

V ends up 4 bases short and J 3 bases short, with an unmatched junction base count of 9. From cysteine to phenylalanine, the CDR3 is 17 amino acids long. Only the CDR3 portion is preserved as DNA: 51 bases, with reading frame beginning at the first base. The germline V gene sets CDR1 to SGHRS and CDR2 to YFSETQ. TCRbeta CDR3 regions were amplified from genomic DNA using the immunoSEQ Assay, a bias-controlled multiplex PCR. The authors' pipeline ran thus. The number of nucleated cells in each sample was estimated from the amplification of reference gene primers within the assay. To quantify the absolute abundance of each unique TCRbeta CDR3 rearrangement, sequence reads were collapsed and filtered. For each sample, productive Simpson clonality was calculated as the square root of Simpson's diversity index over productive rearrangements. TCRdb re-hosts the immuneACCESS table, in-frame sequences only. Its copies lack some clones; in the studies checked, an unresolved V gene accounts for under half of them, and the cause for the rest is not known. The V and J calls and clone size come from that table; D and trimming were worked out from the DNA. This sample is represented by 110,000 to 150,000 clones; around four fifths of them were singletons. The leading ten clones occupy 6.2% of the sample.

About this clone itself: Its antigen is currently not known. No quality values exist for individual bases; no much larger clone is one base distant.

Participants in the prospective study were aged about 18 to 100 years, lived in 20 to 25 United States geographic areas, and enrolled through a virtual design. Cohort assignment in the prospective study relied on participant-reported clinical history from a screening survey and a study questionnaire. ImmuneRACE Cohort 3 recovered participants were defined by two consecutive negative NP/OP PCR tests, healthcare professional clearance, or symptom resolution. Mobile phlebotomists in the prospective study collected whole blood, serum and a nasopharyngeal or oropharyngeal swab from every participant. Prospective study participants could optionally give additional blood draws and questionnaires over a roughly two-month period. Prospective study blood samples were shipped either frozen or at room temperature before DNA extraction.

This chain is built from TRBV5-1 and TRBJ2-7, with 14 junctional bases fitting TRBD2. This clonotype was sampled from a woman in her forties who had recovered from COVID-19. The sample taken for sequencing was PBMCs or T cells enriched from blood (not recorded which). The DNA reads as follows: TGCGCCAGCAGCCCAGGGACTAGCGGGGGACCGCGCTACGAGCAGTACTTC. It translates to CASSPGTSGGPRYEQYF.